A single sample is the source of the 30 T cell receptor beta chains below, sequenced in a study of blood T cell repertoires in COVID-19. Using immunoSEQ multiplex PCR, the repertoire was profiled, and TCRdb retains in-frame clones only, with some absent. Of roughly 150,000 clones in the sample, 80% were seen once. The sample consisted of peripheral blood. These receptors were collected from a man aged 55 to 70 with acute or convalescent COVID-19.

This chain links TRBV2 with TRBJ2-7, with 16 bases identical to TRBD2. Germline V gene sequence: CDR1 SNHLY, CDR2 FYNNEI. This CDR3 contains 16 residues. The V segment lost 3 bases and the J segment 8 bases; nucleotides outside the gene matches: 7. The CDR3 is CASSEGGLAGGRKQYF. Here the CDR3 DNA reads TGTGCCAGCAGTGAGGGGGGACTAGCGGGAGGGCGAAAGCAGTACTTC. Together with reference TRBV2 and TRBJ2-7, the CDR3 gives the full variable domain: EPEVTQTPSHQVTQMGQEVILRCVPISNHLYFYWYRQILGQKVEFLVSFYNNEISEKSEIFDDQFSVERPDGSNFTLKIRSTKLEDSAMYFCASSEGGLAGGRKQYFGPGTRLTVT.

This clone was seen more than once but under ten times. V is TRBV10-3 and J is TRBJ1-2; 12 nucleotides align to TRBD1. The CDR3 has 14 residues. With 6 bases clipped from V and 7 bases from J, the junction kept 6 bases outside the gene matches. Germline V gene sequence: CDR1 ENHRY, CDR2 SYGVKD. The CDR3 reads CAIRGQGAVGGYTF. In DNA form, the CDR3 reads TGTGCCATCAGGGGACAGGGGGCGGTTGGTGGCTACACCTTC.

The CDR3 sequence: CASSIGTGGNTGELFF. In DNA form, the CDR3 reads TGTGCCAGCAGCATTGGGACAGGCGGTAACACCGGGGAGCTGTTTTTT. The chain links TRBV7-9 to TRBJ2-2; TRBD1 agrees at 8 bases. This CDR3 spans 16 amino acids. Trimming took 5 bases from V and 2 from J; bases not matched to a gene: 7. Germline V gives CDR1 SEHNR, CDR2 FQNEAQ (reference sequence).

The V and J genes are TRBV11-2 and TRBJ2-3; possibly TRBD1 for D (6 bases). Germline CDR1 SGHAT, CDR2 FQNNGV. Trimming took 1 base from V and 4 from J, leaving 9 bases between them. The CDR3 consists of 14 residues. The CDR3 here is CASSLGGPADTQYF. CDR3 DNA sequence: TGTGCCAGCAGCTTAGGGGGGCCCGCAGATACGCAGTATTTT.

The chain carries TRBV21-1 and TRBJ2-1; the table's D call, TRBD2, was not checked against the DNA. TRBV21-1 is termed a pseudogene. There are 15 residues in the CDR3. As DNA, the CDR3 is TGTGCCAGCAGCGATAGCGGGAGCTCCTACAATGAGCAGTTCTTC. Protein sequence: CASSDSGSSYNEQFF.

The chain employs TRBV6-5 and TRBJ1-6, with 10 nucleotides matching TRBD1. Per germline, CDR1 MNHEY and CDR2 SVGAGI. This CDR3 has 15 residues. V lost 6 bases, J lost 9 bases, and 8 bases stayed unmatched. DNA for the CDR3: TGTGCCAGCAGCCAACGGACAGGGGGAGGTTCACCCCTCCACTTT. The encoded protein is CASSQRTGGGSPLHF.

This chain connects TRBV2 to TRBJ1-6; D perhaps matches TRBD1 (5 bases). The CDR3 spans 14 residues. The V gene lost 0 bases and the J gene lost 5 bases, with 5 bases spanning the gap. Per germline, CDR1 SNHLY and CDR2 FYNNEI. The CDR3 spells CASSEAGDNSPLHF. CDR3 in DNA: TGTGCCAGCAGTGAAGCAGGGGATAATTCACCCCTCCACTTT.

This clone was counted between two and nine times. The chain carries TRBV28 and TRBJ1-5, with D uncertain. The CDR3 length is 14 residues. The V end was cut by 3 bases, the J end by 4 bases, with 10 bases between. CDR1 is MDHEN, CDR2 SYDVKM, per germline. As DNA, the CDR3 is TGTGCCAGCAGTTTGAGGGCCCTAAATCAGCCCCAGCATTTT. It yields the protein CASSLRALNQPQHF.

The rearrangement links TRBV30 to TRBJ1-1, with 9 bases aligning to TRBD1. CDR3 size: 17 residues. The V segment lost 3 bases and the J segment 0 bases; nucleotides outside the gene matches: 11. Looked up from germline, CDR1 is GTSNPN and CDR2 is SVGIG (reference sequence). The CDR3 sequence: CAWSRPGQGTLNTEAFF. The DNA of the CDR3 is TGTGCCTGGAGCCGACCGGGACAGGGAACGTTGAACACTGAAGCTTTCTTT.

The CDR3 DNA follows: TGTGCCAGCATCCGGGCGGGGGCAGAAAGTAACTATGGCTACACCTTC. Residues: CASIRAGAESNYGYTF. This chain links TRBV5-4 with TRBJ1-2; weak D call: TRBD1 (6 bases). From germline, CDR1 is SGHNT and CDR2 YYREEE (reference sequence). Trimming took off 6 bases at V and 1 base at J, with 19 bases between the two ends. The CDR3 runs to 16 residues. Complete variable domain (other parts from reference TRBV5-4 and TRBJ1-2): ETGVTQSPTHLIKTRGQQVTLRCSSQSGHNTVSWYQQALGQGPQFIFQYYREEENGRGNFPPRFSGLQFPNYSSELNVNALELDDSALYLCASIRAGAESNYGYTFGSGTRLTVV.

The CDR3 loop is CASSSYPAGADTQYF. The CDR3 bases are TGTGCCAGCAGCTCCTATCCCGCGGGAGCAGATACGCAGTATTTT. J is TRBJ2-3 and V is TRBV7-9; 7 nucleotides line up with TRBD2. The CDR3 is 15 amino acids. Germline CDR1 reads SEHNR; CDR2 reads FQNEAQ (reference sequence). Trimming cost V 4 bases and J 4 bases; bases outside gene matches: 8. Complete variable domain (other parts from reference TRBV7-9 and TRBJ2-3): DTGVSQNPRHKITKRGQNVTFRCDPISEHNRLYWYRQTLGQGPEFLTYFQNEAQLEKSRLLSDRFSAERPKGSFSTLEIQRTEQGDSAMYLCASSSYPAGADTQYFGPGTRLTVL.

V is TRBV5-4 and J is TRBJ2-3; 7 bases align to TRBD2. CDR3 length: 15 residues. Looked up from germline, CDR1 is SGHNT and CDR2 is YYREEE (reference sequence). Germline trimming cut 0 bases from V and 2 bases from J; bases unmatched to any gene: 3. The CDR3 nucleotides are TGTGCCAGCAGCTTGGACGGGGGGACCACAGATACGCAGTATTTT. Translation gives CASSLDGGTTDTQYF.

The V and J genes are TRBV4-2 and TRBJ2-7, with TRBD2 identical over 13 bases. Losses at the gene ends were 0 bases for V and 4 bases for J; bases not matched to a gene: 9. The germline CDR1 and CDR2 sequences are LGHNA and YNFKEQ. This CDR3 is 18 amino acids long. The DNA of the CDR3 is TGTGCCAGCAGCCAAGAAGGGACTAGCGGGAAAATTGGGTACGAGCAGTACTTC. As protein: CASSQEGTSGKIGYEQYF.

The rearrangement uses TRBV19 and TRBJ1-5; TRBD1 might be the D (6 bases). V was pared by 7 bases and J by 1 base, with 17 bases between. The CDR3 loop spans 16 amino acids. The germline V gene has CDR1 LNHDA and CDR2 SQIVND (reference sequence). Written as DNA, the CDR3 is TGTGCCAGTATCCCGGGACACTCTAGGAGCAATCAGCCCCAGCATTTT. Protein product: CASIPGHSRSNQPQHF. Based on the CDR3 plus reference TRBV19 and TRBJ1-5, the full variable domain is DGGITQSPKYLFRKEGQNVTLSCEQNLNHDAMYWYRQDPGQGLRLIYYSQIVNDFQKGDIAEGYSVSREKKESFPLTVTSAQKNPTAFYLCASIPGHSRSNQPQHFGDGTRLSIL.

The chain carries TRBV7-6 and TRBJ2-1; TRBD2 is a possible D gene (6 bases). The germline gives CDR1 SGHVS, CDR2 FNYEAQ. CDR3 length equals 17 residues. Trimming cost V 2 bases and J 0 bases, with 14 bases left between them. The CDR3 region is CASSLSGGAGSYNEQFF. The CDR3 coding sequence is TGTGCCAGCAGCTTATCGGGCGGGGCGGGCTCCTACAATGAGCAGTTCTTC.

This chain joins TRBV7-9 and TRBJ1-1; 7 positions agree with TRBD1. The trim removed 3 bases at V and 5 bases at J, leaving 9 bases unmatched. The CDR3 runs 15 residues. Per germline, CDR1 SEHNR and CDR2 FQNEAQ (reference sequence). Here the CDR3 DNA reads TGTGCCAGCAGCTTTCCGTCAGGGGGGTGGACTGAAGCTTTCTTT. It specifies CASSFPSGGWTEAFF. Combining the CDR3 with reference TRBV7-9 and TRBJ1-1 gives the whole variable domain DTGVSQNPRHKITKRGQNVTFRCDPISEHNRLYWYRQTLGQGPEFLTYFQNEAQLEKSRLLSDRFSAERPKGSFSTLEIQRTEQGDSAMYLCASSFPSGGWTEAFFGQGTRLTVV.

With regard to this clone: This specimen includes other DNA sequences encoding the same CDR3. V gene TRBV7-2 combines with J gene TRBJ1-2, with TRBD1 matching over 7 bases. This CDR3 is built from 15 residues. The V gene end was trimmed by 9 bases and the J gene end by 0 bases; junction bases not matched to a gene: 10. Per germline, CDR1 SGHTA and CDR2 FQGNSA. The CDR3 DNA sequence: TGTGCCAGTAGCCCCCGGCAGGGGGCTAACTATGGCTACACCTTC. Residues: CASSPRQGANYGYTF.

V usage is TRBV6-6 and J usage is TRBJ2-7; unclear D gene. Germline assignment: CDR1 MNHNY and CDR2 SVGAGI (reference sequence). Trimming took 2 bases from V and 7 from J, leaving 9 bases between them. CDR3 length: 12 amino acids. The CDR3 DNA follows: TGTGCCAGCAGTTACGCGAGTGGTGAGCAGTACTTC. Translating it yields CASSYASGEQYF.

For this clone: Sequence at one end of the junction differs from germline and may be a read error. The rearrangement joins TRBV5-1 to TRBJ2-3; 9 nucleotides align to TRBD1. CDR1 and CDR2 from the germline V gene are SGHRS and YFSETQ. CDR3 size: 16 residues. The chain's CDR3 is CASTLTGGLGTDTQYF. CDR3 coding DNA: TGCGCCAGCACCTTGACAGGGGGATTGGGGACAGATACGCAGTATTTT.

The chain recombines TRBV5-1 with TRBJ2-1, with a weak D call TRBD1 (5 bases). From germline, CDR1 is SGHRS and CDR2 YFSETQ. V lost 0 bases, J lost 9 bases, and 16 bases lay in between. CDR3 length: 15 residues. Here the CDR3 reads CASSLVAGNSGEQFF. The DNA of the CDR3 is TGCGCCAGCAGCTTGGTTGCAGGGAATTCCGGTGAGCAGTTCTTC.

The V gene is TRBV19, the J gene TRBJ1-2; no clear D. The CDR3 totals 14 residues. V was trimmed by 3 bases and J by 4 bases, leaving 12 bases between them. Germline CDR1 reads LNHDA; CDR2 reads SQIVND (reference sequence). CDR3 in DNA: TGTGCCAGTAGTATTCTAGGCAGTCCCTATGGCTACACCTTC. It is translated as CASSILGSPYGYTF.

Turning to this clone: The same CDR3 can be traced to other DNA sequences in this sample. DNA for the CDR3: TGTGCCAGCTCACCCGGTGTCCCCGGGGAGCTGTTTTTT. Translation: CASSPGVPGELFF. The chain carries TRBV18 and TRBJ2-2; no firm D call. CDR1 and CDR2 (germline): KGHSH, LQKENI. The CDR3 covers 13 residues. V was pared by 3 bases and J by 6 bases, with 8 bases between. Filled out from reference TRBV18 and TRBJ2-2, the complete variable domain reads NAGVMQNPRHLVRRRGQEARLRCSPMKGHSHVYWYRQLPEEGLKFMVYLQKENIIDESGMPKERFSAEFPKEGPSILRIQQVVRGDSAAYFCASSPGVPGELFFGEGSRLTVL.

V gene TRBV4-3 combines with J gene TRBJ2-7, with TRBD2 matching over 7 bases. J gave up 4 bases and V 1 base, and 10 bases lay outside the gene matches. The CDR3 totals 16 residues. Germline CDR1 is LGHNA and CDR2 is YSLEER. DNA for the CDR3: TGCGCCAGCAGCCAAGGGTTTCTGGGGGGGTTTTACGAGCAGTACTTC. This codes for CASSQGFLGGFYEQYF.

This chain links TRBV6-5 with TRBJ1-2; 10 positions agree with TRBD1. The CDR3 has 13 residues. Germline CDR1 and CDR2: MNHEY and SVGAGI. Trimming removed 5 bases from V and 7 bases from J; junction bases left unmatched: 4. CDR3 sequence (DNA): TGTGCCAGCAGTAAGGGACAGGGGCTTGGCTACACCTTC. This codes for CASSKGQGLGYTF.

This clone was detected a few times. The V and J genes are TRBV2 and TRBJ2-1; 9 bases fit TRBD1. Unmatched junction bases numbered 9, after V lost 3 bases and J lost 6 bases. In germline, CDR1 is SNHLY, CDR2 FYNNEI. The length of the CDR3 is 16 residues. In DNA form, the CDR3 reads TGTGCCAGCAGTGAGGGTCGGGGACAGGGTGGCAATGAGCAGTTCTTC. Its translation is CASSEGRGQGGNEQFF.

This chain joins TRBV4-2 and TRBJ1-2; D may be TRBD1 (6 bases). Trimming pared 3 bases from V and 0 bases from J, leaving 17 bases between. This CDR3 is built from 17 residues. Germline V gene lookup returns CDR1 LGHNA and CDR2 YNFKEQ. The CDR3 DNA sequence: TGTGCCAGCAGCCACGCTCTGGGGACACGACCTAACTATGGCTACACCTTC. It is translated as CASSHALGTRPNYGYTF.

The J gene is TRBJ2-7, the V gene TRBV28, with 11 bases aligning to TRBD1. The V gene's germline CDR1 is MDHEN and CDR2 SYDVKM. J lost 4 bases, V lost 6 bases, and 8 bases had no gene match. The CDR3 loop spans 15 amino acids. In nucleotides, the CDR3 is TGTGCCAGCAGACGGGACAGGGGGATAGGGTACGAGCAGTACTTC. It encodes CASRRDRGIGYEQYF.

The CDR3 nucleotides read TGTGCCAGCAGCTCCTTAGGGGGCACTAATGAAAAACTGTTTTTT. Amino acids: CASSSLGGTNEKLFF. The chain has TRBV5-4 and TRBJ1-4, with TRBD1 matching over 7 bases. The CDR3 sequence is 15 residues long. After removal of 3 bases from V and 2 bases from J, the junction contained 4 bases not matched to a gene. The germline gives CDR1 SGHNT, CDR2 YYREEE (reference sequence).

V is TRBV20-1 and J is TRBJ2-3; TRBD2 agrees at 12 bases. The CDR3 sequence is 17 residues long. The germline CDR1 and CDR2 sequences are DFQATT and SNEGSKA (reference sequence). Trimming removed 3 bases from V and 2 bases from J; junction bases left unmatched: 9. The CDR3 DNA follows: TGCAGTGCTAGTACTCTAGCGGGGGGGCCCGCCACAGATACGCAGTATTTT. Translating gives CSASTLAGGPATDTQYF.

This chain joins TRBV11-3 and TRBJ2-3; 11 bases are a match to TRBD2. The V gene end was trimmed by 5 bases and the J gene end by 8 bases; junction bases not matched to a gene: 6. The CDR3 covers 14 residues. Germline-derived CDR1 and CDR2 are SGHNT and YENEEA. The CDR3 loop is CASSKTSGSSTQYF. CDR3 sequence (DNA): TGTGCCAGCAGCAAAACTAGCGGGAGTAGTACGCAGTATTTT.